This T cell receptor beta chain was sequenced during a study of blood T cell repertoires in COVID-19. The protocol was immunoSEQ multiplex PCR, while the TCRdb copy is restricted to in-frame clones and leaves out a portion. The sample lists 55,000 to 90,000 clones, 85% occurring once. Germline V lookup: CDR1 SGHTA, CDR2 FQGNSA. The CDR3 covers 14 residues. V was cut by 0 bases and J by 0 bases, with 5 bases left in between. Sequenced: peripheral blood. This TCR was sampled from a woman aged 80 or over with active or convalescent COVID-19. This chain joins TRBV7-2 and TRBJ1-1; D perhaps matches TRBD1 (5 bases). DNA of the CDR3: TGTGCCAGCAGCTTAGCAGGGGTGAACACTGAAGCTTTCTTT. It codes for CASSLAGVNTEAFF.